A single sample is the source of the 29 T cell receptor beta chains below, sequenced in a study of cytomegalovirus exposure and HLA in healthy donors. Use of 60 Vbeta and 13 Jbeta primers characterized the PCR. The table came from immunoSEQ multiplex PCR; TCRdb's copy has only in-frame clones and leaves some out. Among roughly 300,000 clones listed, 70% to 90% were seen once. The sample comprised PBMCs. These receptors were collected from a man aged 35-49 years in good health and CMV-seropositive.

As DNA, the CDR3 is TGTGCCAGCAGCCCCTATATAGGGACAGGGCTTCAAGAGACCCAGTACTTC. This sequence encodes CASSPYIGTGLQETQYF. The chain is built from TRBV7-9 and TRBJ2-5; 9 nucleotides align to TRBD1. Germline assignment: CDR1 SEHNR and CDR2 FQNEAQ (reference sequence). V lost 5 bases to trimming and J lost 2 bases; unmatched junction nucleotides: 12. The CDR3 is 17 amino acids.

The J gene is TRBJ1-1, the V gene TRBV30; D might be TRBD1 (5 bases). Between the trimmed V and J ends, which lost 1 base and 6 bases, there was a span of 18 bases. The CDR3 is 15 amino acids. Germline CDR1 and CDR2: GTSNPN and SVGIG (reference sequence). CDR3 sequence reads: CAWSDRRGWVAEAFF. The CDR3 bases are TGTGCCTGGAGTGACCGTAGGGGTTGGGTCGCTGAAGCTTTCTTT.

For this clone: The junction departs from the called germline gene at one end, perhaps through a read error. This CDR3 is also generated by other DNA sequences in the sample. The chain is built from TRBV18 and TRBJ2-5; 11 nucleotides agree with TRBD2. Per the germline V gene, CDR1 is KGHSH and CDR2 is LQKENI. The CDR3 totals 17 residues. This chain's CDR3 is CASSQSLGTSGQETQYF. The CDR3 coding sequence is TGCGCCAGCTCACAATCCTTAGGGACTAGCGGCCAAGAGACCCAGTACTTC.

J is TRBJ1-2 and V is TRBV7-9; 9 positions match TRBD1. Germline CDR1 SEHNR, CDR2 FQNEAQ (reference sequence). J gave up 8 bases and V 1 base, and 5 bases lay outside the gene matches. The CDR3 contains 14 residues. The CDR3 sequence is CASSLGDRERGYTF. The DNA for the CDR3 is TGTGCCAGCAGCTTAGGGGACAGGGAACGGGGCTACACCTTC.

The J gene is TRBJ2-2, the V gene TRBV5-4; no definite D call. The CDR3 covers 15 residues. Trimming shortened V by 4 bases and J by 0 bases, and 10 bases separated the two germline ends. CDR1 SGHNT and CDR2 YYREEE come from the germline V gene (reference sequence). The CDR3 protein is CASSLATANTGELFF. CDR3 DNA: TGTGCCAGCAGCCTCGCCACGGCGAACACCGGGGAGCTGTTTTTT.

The rearrangement links TRBV11-2 to TRBJ1-2, with D perhaps matching TRBD1 (5 bases). V was cut by 0 bases and J by 3 bases, with 11 bases left in between. The CDR3 has 15 residues. Looked up from germline, CDR1 is SGHAT and CDR2 is FQNNGV. CDR3 loop: CASSLDWGSDYGYTF. The CDR3 DNA sequence: TGTGCCAGCAGCTTAGATTGGGGCAGCGACTATGGCTACACCTTC.

The chain has TRBV10-3 and TRBJ2-7; 7 bases are shared with TRBD2. The CDR3 runs to 14 residues. V was clipped by 5 bases and J by 5 bases; unmatched bases: 9. CDR1 ENHRY and CDR2 SYGVKD come from the germline V gene. The CDR3 nucleotides are TGTGCCATCAGTCAGCGGGATCTTTCCCACGAGCAGTACTTC. It is translated as CAISQRDLSHEQYF.

CDR3 nucleotides: TGTGCCAGCAGCTTCGGACAGGGCCCATACAATGAGCAGTTCTTC. Its translation: CASSFGQGPYNEQFF. The chain links TRBV7-9 to TRBJ2-1, with TRBD1 matching 8 bases. The CDR3 contains 15 residues. V trimming: 3 bases; J trimming: 4 bases; junction bases outside the gene matches: 5. Germline V gene sequence: CDR1 SEHNR, CDR2 FQNEAQ (reference sequence).

With respect to this clone: Its ends do not fully match the called genes, so a read error is possible. The chain has TRBV7-9 and TRBJ2-7; 8 bases are shared with TRBD1. Looked up from germline, CDR1 is SEHNR and CDR2 is FQNEAQ (reference sequence). The CDR3 contains 14 residues. CDR3 loop: CSSSADRGVREQYF. Written as DNA, the CDR3 is TGTTCCAGCAGCGCCGACAGGGGAGTGCGCGAGCAGTACTTC.

The V gene is TRBV6-6, the J gene TRBJ1-5; 7 bases map to TRBD1. The V gene end was trimmed by 6 bases and the J gene end by 4 bases; junction bases not matched to a gene: 3. The CDR3 totals 13 residues. Germline V CDR1 and CDR2: MNHNY, SVGAGI (reference sequence). The CDR3 bases are TGTGCCAGCAGGCTACAGGGGAATCAGCCCCAGCATTTT. Its translation: CASRLQGNQPQHF.

J is TRBJ2-5 and V is TRBV7-9; D is possibly TRBD2 (5 bases). The germline CDR1 and CDR2 sequences are SEHNR and FQNEAQ (reference sequence). The CDR3 is made up of 15 amino acids. V dropped 5 bases and J dropped 3 bases, with 16 bases sitting between them. The CDR3 nucleotides are TGTGCCAGCAGCCCGGACTGGGGTCGCGAAGAGACCCAGTACTTC. It specifies CASSPDWGREETQYF.

The rearrangement uses TRBV19 and TRBJ2-1; 16 bases fit TRBD2. The CDR3 totals 17 residues. Looked up from germline, CDR1 is LNHDA and CDR2 is SQIVND (reference sequence). Trimming at V came to 3 bases and at J to 4 bases, leaving 3 bases not matched to a gene. CDR3 residues: CASSMGTSGGGYNEQFF. CDR3 bases: TGTGCCAGTAGTATGGGGACTAGCGGGGGGGGTTACAATGAGCAGTTCTTC.

The rearrangement uses TRBV14 and TRBJ2-1, with 13 nucleotides matching TRBD2. Germline-derived CDR1 and CDR2 are SGHDN and FVKESK. V lost 1 base, J lost 10 bases, and 1 base stayed unmatched. This CDR3 contains 14 residues. The chain's CDR3 is CASSQVGLAGEQFF. In DNA, the CDR3 is TGTGCCAGCAGCCAAGTGGGACTAGCGGGAGAGCAGTTCTTC.

This sequence joins TRBV6-1 and TRBJ1-5; D not resolved. There are 14 residues in the CDR3. The germline V gene encodes CDR1 MNHNS and CDR2 SASEGT. The ends were cut back, 7 bases at V and 0 bases at J, with 10 bases in the middle. CDR3 in DNA: TGTGCCAGCACCGGTTCAACTAGCAATCAGCCCCAGCATTTT. Translating gives CASTGSTSNQPQHF.

This chain uses TRBV28 with TRBJ2-5; 7 nucleotides agree with TRBD1. Trimming removed 5 bases from V and 7 bases from J; junction bases left unmatched: 13. The germline V gene encodes CDR1 MDHEN and CDR2 SYDVKM. The CDR3 is 15 amino acids. CDR3 DNA sequence: TGTGCCAGCAGTACCCCCGGGACAGCCTCACCGACCCAGTACTTC. It yields the protein CASSTPGTASPTQYF.

The V call is TRBV2, the J call TRBJ2-1; 9 nucleotides agree with TRBD2. Germline assignment: CDR1 SNHLY and CDR2 FYNNEI. Trimming cost V 4 bases and J 3 bases; bases outside gene matches: 7. There are 16 residues in the CDR3. CDR3 nucleotides: TGTGCCAGCAGTGGTTCGACTAGCGGATACTACAATGAGCAGTTCTTC. Encoded protein: CASSGSTSGYYNEQFF.

This sequence joins TRBV28 and TRBJ2-7; 12 bases fit TRBD1. Germline values: CDR1 MDHEN, CDR2 SYDVKM. Unmatched junction bases numbered 8, after V lost 8 bases and J lost 6 bases. This CDR3 spans 14 amino acids. The CDR3 DNA sequence: TGTGCCAGCCGGGTGGGGACAGGGGGCGTCGAGCAGTACTTC. It codes for CASRVGTGGVEQYF.

The V and J genes are TRBV7-2 and TRBJ2-5, with 10 bases matching TRBD2. Germline V gene lookup returns CDR1 SGHTA and CDR2 FQGNSA. This CDR3 is built from 16 residues. V dropped 1 base and J dropped 1; count of bases not matched to a gene: 3. The CDR3 sequence: CASSLGLAGAQETQYF. The DNA for the CDR3 is TGTGCCAGCAGCTTAGGCCTAGCGGGGGCCCAAGAGACCCAGTACTTC.

V is TRBV6-1 and J is TRBJ2-2; 12 bases are a match to TRBD1. Germline CDR1 is MNHNS and CDR2 is SASEGT. This CDR3 is 15 amino acids long. The V and J ends lost 6 bases and 4 bases, in that order; junction bases with no gene match: 3. Here the CDR3 DNA reads TGTGCCAGCAGGCGGGACAGGGGGCGCACCGGGGAGCTGTTTTTT. Protein sequence: CASRRDRGRTGELFF.

The rearrangement uses TRBV6-1 and TRBJ2-1; TRBD2 might be the D (6 bases). Per germline, CDR1 MNHNS and CDR2 SASEGT. Trimming left V 2 bases short and J 3 bases short, with 14 bases between. The CDR3 totals 16 residues. CDR3 in amino acids: CASSEPSETFYNEQFF. In nucleotides, the CDR3 is TGTGCCAGCAGTGAACCTAGCGAAACATTCTACAATGAGCAGTTCTTC.

The chain has TRBV21-1 and TRBJ2-5; TRBD1 is the table's D call and was not checked against the DNA. TRBV21-1 is a listed pseudogene. The CDR3 is 16 residues long. CDR3 in DNA: TGTGCCAGCAGCAAAAAGTCCGGGCCAGGGTTGAAGACCCAGTACTTC. Protein sequence: CASSKKSGPGLKTQYF.

This chain connects TRBV5-1 to TRBJ1-2, with 7 bases fitting TRBD1. Germline CDR1 is SGHRS and CDR2 is YFSETQ. The CDR3 contains 15 residues. V shed 0 bases and J 4 bases; nucleotides not matched to a gene: 6. CDR3 DNA: TGCGCCAGCAGCTTGGATAGGGGGCTTGGCTATGGCTACACCTTC. Its translation is CASSLDRGLGYGYTF.

This clone was recorded a few times. V is TRBV4-1 and J is TRBJ1-4, with 8 positions matching TRBD1. This CDR3 spans 15 amino acids. The J segment lost 7 bases and the V segment lost 4 bases, leaving 8 bases of the junction unmatched. Germline V gene data show CDR1 as MGHRA and CDR2 as YSYEKL. CDR3 loop: CASSLTGRGLEKLFF. CDR3 nucleotides: TGCGCCAGCAGCCTCACGGGCAGGGGGCTTGAAAAACTGTTTTTT.

This clone was seen only a few times. The V gene is TRBV28, the J gene TRBJ1-4, with D maybe TRBD1 (5 bases). Germline V gives CDR1 MDHEN, CDR2 SYDVKM. V was trimmed by 3 bases and J by 8 bases, leaving 10 bases between them. The CDR3 is made up of 13 amino acids. The CDR3 spells CASSLKGAEKLFF. CDR3 nucleotides: TGTGCCAGCAGTTTGAAAGGGGCAGAAAAACTGTTTTTT.

This chain uses TRBV7-9 with TRBJ2-5, with 9 bases fitting TRBD1. Germline values: CDR1 SEHNR, CDR2 FQNEAQ (reference sequence). CDR3 length: 14 residues. Unmatched junction bases numbered 7, after V lost 7 bases and J lost 4 bases. In nucleotides, the CDR3 is TGTGCCAGCACCATCGGACAGGGGAGAGAGACCCAGTACTTC. Translated, it gives CASTIGQGRETQYF.

The chain couples TRBV28 to TRBJ2-5; TRBD2 matches at 12 bases. V shed 5 bases and J 3 bases; nucleotides not matched to a gene: 10. From germline, CDR1 is MDHEN and CDR2 SYDVKM. This CDR3 comprises 17 residues. The CDR3 loop reads CASSPRGLAGIKETQYF. The CDR3 DNA follows: TGTGCCAGCAGTCCCCGTGGACTAGCGGGAATCAAAGAGACCCAGTACTTC.

The V and J genes are TRBV29-1 and TRBJ2-1; TRBD1 aligns across 7 bases. J gave up 6 bases and V 1 base, and 6 bases lay outside the gene matches. Germline V gene sequence: CDR1 SQVTM, CDR2 ANQGSEA. This CDR3 is 14 amino acids long. CDR3 sequence: CSVEGTGQINEQFF. Written as DNA, the CDR3 is TGCAGCGTTGAAGGGACAGGTCAGATCAATGAGCAGTTCTTC.

As to this clone: The sample carries other DNA sequences with the same CDR3. The gene calls are TRBV29-1 and TRBJ2-3; D is unresolved. CDR1 is SQVTM and CDR2 is ANQGSEA in the germline V gene. V lost 3 bases, J lost 1 base, and 11 bases lay in between. The CDR3 is made up of 14 amino acids. CDR3 protein: CSVDRPQGTDTQYF. CDR3 DNA: TGCAGCGTTGATAGGCCGCAGGGCACAGATACGCAGTATTTT.

This chain joins TRBV27 and TRBJ2-7; 8 bases map to TRBD2. Germline V gene data show CDR1 as MNHEY and CDR2 as SMNVEV (reference sequence). The CDR3 consists of 16 residues. Germline trimming cut 5 bases from V and 5 bases from J; bases unmatched to any gene: 14. CDR3: CASSPRPTSAYHEQYF. As DNA, the CDR3 is TGTGCCAGCAGTCCGAGACCGACTAGCGCTTACCACGAGCAGTACTTC.